This T cell receptor (beta chain) was sequenced during a study of blood T cell repertoires in COVID-19. On the study more broadly: There were acute and convalescent COVID-19 samples, and they came from the United States, Italy and Spain. The cDNA or gDNA used as material had been derived from T cells, B-cell-depleted T cells, or PBMCs.

Under the authors' procedure: Estimates of nucleated cell counts were drawn from the amplification of reference gene primers. Profiling relied on immunoSEQ multiplex PCR, and the TCRdb table lists in-frame clones only, not all of them. The DNA gave D and trimming, while V, J and clone size come from that table. Counted here are about 360,000 clones, 81% occurring once; the ten biggest clones make up 0.85% to 1.3%. The sample taken for sequencing was peripheral blood. The clonotype was recovered from a human donor with acute or convalescent COVID-19. The donor label of this sample is uncertain.

The CDR3: CASSRRTGVGSPLHF. As DNA, the CDR3 is TGTGCCAGCAGCCGTCGTACAGGGGTTGGCTCACCCCTCCACTTT. This sequence joins TRBV7-2 and TRBJ1-6, with 7 bases matching TRBD1. The V gene end was trimmed by 5 bases and the J gene end by 10 bases; junction bases not matched to a gene: 11. From germline, CDR1 is SGHTA and CDR2 FQGNSA. CDR3 length: 15 residues. Looking up the rest from reference TRBV7-2 and TRBJ1-6 gives the full variable domain: GAGVSQSPSNKVTEKGKDVELRCDPISGHTALYWYRQSLGQGLEFLIYFQGNSAPDKSGLPSDRFSAERTGGSVSTLTIQRTQQEDSAVYLCASSRRTGVGSPLHFGNGTRLTVT.